This TCR beta chain was captured in a study of beta chain features in type 1 diabetes. Naive, central memory, regulatory and stem cell-like memory cells within the CD4+ compartment were sorted using CD45RO/CCR7/CD25/CD127/CD95/CD27. General study points: TCRB CDR3s from Type 1 diabetes patients were moderately but significantly shorter in all four CD4+ subsets.

Comments on this clone: Antigen unknown.

TCRB transcripts that were expressed got sequenced, as all of the isolated RNA had been reverse transcribed. Assay: immunoSEQ multiplex PCR; the TCRdb copy retains only in-frame clones and omits some. The data show a few hundred thousand clones, about 15% seen once. The sequence was collected from a man between 25 and 39 years old in good health. The sequencing sample was made of naive CD4+ T cells from blood.

The CDR3 loop reads CASSQATGGLYEQYF. CDR3 DNA: TGCGCCAGCAGCCAAGCGACGGGGGGGCTCTACGAGCAGTACTTC. The chain combines TRBV4-1 with TRBJ2-7; TRBD2 agrees at 8 bases. J was trimmed by 3 bases and V by 1 base; bases with no gene match: 5. The length of the CDR3 is 15 residues. Germline V CDR1 and CDR2: MGHRA, YSYEKL.